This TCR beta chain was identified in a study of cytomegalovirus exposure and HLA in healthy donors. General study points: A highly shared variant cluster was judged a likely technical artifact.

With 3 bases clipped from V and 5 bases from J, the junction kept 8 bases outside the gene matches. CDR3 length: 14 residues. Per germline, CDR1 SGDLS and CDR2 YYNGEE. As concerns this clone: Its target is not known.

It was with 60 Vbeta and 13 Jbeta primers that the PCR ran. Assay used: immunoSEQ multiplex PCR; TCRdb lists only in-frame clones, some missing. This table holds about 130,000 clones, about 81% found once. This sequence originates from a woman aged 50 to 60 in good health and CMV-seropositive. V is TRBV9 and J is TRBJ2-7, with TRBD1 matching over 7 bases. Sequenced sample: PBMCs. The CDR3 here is CASSGRQGIHEQYF. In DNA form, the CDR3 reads TGTGCCAGCAGCGGACGACAGGGTATCCACGAGCAGTACTTC.